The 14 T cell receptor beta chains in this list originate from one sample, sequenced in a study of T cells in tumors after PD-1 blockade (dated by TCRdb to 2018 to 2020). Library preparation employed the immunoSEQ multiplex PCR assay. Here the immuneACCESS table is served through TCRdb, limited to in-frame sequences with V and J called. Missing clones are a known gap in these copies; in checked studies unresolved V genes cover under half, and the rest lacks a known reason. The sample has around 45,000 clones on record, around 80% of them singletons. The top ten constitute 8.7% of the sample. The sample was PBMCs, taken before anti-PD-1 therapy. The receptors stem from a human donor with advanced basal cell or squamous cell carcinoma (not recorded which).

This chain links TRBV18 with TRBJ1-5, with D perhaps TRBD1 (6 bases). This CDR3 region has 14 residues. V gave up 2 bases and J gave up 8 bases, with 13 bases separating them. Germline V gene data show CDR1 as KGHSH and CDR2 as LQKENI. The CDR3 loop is CASSPGGASEPQHF. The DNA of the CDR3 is TGTGCCAGCTCACCAGGGGGGGCTAGCGAGCCCCAGCATTTT.

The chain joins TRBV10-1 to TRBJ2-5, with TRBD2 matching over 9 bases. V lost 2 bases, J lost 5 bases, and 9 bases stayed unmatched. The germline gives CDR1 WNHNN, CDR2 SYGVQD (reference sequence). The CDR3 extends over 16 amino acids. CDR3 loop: CASSEGRREGRETQYF. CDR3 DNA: TGCGCCAGCAGTGAGGGAAGGCGGGAGGGCCGGGAGACCCAGTACTTC.

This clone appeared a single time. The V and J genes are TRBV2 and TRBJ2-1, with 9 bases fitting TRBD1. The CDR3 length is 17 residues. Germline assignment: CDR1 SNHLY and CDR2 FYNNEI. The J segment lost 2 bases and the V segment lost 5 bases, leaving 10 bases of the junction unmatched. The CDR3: CASSPPGRTGAYNEQFF. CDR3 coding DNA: TGTGCCAGCAGTCCTCCTGGCAGGACAGGGGCCTACAATGAGCAGTTCTTC. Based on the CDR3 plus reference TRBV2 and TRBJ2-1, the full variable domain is EPEVTQTPSHQVTQMGQEVILRCVPISNHLYFYWYRQILGQKVEFLVSFYNNEISEKSEIFDDQFSVERPDGSNFTLKIRSTKLEDSAMYFCASSPPGRTGAYNEQFFGPGTRLTVL.

The CDR3 DNA is TGTGCCAGCAGTTCTACCGACAGTAATCAGCCCCAGCATTTT. Protein sequence: CASSSTDSNQPQHF. The V and J genes are TRBV9 and TRBJ1-5; perhaps TRBD1 as D (5 bases). The CDR3 covers 14 residues. Germline CDR1 is SGDLS and CDR2 is YYNGEE. The V gene lost 5 bases and the J gene lost 4 bases, with 13 bases spanning the gap.

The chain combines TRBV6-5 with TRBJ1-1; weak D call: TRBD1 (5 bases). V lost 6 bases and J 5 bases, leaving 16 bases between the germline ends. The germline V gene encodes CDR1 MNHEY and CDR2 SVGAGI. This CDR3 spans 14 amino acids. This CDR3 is CASRPGGSRTEAFF. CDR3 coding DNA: TGTGCCAGCAGACCCGGGGGATCGAGAACTGAAGCTTTCTTT.

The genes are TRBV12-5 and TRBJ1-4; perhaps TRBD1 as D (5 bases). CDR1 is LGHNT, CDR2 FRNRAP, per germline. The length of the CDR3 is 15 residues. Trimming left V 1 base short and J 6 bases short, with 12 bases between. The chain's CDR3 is CASGLDPIRDEKLFF. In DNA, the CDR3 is TGTGCTAGTGGTTTGGACCCGATCAGGGATGAAAAACTGTTTTTT.

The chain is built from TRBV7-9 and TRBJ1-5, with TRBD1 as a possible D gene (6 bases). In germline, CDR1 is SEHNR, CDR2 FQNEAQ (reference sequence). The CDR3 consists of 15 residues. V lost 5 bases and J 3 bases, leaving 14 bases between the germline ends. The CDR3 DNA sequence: TGTGCCAGCAGCCTCAGGGGTGGAGTCAATCAGCCCCAGCATTTT. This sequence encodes CASSLRGGVNQPQHF.

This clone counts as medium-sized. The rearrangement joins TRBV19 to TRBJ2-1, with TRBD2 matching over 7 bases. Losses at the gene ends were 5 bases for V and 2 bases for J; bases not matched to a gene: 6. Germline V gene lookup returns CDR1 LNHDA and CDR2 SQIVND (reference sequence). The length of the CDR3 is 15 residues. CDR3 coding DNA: TGTGCCAGTAGTTCACTCGGGACTACCTACAATGAGCAGTTCTTC. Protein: CASSSLGTTYNEQFF.

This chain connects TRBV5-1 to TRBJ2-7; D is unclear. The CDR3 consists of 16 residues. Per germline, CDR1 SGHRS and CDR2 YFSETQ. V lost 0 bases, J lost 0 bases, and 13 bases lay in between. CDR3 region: CASSLVVDLSSYEQYF. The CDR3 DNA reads TGCGCCAGCAGCTTGGTTGTGGATTTGAGCTCCTACGAGCAGTACTTC.

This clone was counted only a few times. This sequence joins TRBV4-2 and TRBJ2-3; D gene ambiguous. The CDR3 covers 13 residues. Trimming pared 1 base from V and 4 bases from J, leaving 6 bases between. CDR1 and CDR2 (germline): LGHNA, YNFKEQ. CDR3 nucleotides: TGTGCCAGCAGCCAAGTTGAGCCAGATACGCAGTATTTT. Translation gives CASSQVEPDTQYF.

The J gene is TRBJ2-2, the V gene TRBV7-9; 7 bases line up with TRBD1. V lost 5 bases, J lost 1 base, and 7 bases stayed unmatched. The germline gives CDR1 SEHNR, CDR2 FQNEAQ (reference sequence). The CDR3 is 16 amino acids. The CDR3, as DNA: TGTGCCAGCAGCCCTAGGGGACAGATGAACACCGGGGAGCTGTTTTTT. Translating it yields CASSPRGQMNTGELFF.

The chain's CDR3 is CASSPREGGNQPQHF. CDR3 sequence (DNA): TGTGCCAGTTCCCCCAGGGAAGGTGGCAATCAGCCCCAGCATTTT. V and J are TRBV6-5 and TRBJ1-5, with D possibly TRBD1 on 5 matching bases. CDR1 and CDR2 from the germline V gene are MNHEY and SVGAGI. V lost 9 bases to trimming and J lost 2 bases, with 17 bases between them. The CDR3 runs 15 residues.

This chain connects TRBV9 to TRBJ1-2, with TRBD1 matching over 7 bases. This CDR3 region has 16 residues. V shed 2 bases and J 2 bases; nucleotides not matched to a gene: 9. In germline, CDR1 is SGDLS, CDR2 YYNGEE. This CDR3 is CASSVTGTAKNYGYTF. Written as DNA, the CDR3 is TGTGCCAGCAGCGTCACCGGGACAGCCAAAAACTATGGCTACACCTTC.

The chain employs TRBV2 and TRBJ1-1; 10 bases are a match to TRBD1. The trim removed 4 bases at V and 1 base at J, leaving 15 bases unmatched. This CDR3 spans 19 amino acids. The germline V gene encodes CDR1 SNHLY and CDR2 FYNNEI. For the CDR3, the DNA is TGTGCCAGCAGTGGGGGGACAGGGGATGGATTTGGAGGGAACACTGAAGCTTTCTTT. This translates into CASSGGTGDGFGGNTEAFF.